This T cell receptor (beta chain) was profiled in a study of radiotherapy plus CTLA-4 blockade in lung cancer (dated by TCRdb to between 2017 and 2018). In the study overall: Objective responses were observed in 15% to 20% of enrolled patients, and disease control was achieved in less than 40%.

In this study, focal radiation therapy paired with CTLA-4 blockade (ipilimumab) was tested in patients who had chemo-refractory metastatic non-small-cell lung cancer. The library was generated by the immunoSEQ multiplex PCR assay. Imported from immuneACCESS, the table was reduced by TCRdb to in-frame sequences with V and J called. These copies leave out some clones; in studies compared against another copy, an unresolved V gene accounts for under half, and the cause of the remainder is not known. The sample table contains about 66,000 clones; only one count was recorded for approximately 83% of them. Together, the top ten hold roughly 3.9% of the sample. Note on this clone: Its binding antigen is unknown. Nothing much larger sits one base from this clone, and base qualities are not available.

The full study reports these points: The strongest predictors of response, as reported, were early dynamic changes in blood T cell clones along with a rise in serum interferon-beta after radiation. After treatment with radiotherapy and ipilimumab, TCR clones that originated in tumors expanded in peripheral blood.

V trim: 3 bases; J trim: 0 bases; unmatched bases: 4. The germline V gene yields MGHRA for CDR1 and YSYEKL for CDR2. From the cysteine through the phenylalanine, the CDR3 covers 16 amino acids. Of all the DNA, just the CDR3 is kept, 48 bases in frame from base 1. The clonotype was recovered from a human donor with non-small cell lung cancer who had a partial response to radiotherapy plus ipilimumab. Sample: peripheral blood, taken from a patient treated with radiotherapy plus ipilimumab. This receptor chain uses TRBV4-1 and TRBJ1-3, with 8 bases in between that match TRBD1. The CDR3 is CASSHDTGGSGNTIYF. The DNA reads as follows: TGCGCCAGCAGCCATGATACAGGGGGCTCTGGAAACACCATATATTTT.